This T cell receptor beta chain was recorded in a study of blood T cells in healthy people across ages. Trimming removed 5 bases at V and 2 bases at J, with 16 bases between. The CDR3 runs to 16 residues. Per the germline V gene, CDR1 is MNHEY and CDR2 is SMNVEV (reference sequence). Points on this clonotype: A much more abundant neighbour one base away suggests this may be a read error.

Together with a sample-barcoded 5' primer, a J-beta primer mix was included in a second PCR lasting about 7 to 11 cycles. One entry per CDR3 protein, called by TCRdb with MiXCR from the 5' RACE reads. The profile shows about 1,000,000 distinct CDR3 sequences, 35% to 50% of them singletons. This chain links TRBV27 with TRBJ2-4, with D perhaps TRBD1 (5 bases). The sequenced sample was blood. The sequence came from a woman aged 55-70 years in good health. CDR3 residues: CASSPRQTLTKNIQYF. The CDR3 DNA is TGTGCCAGCAGTCCTCGACAGACTCTAACCAAAAACATTCAGTACTTC.